This note documents a single TCR beta chain sequence. CDR3 length: 15 residues. V lost 1 base, J lost 5 bases, and 14 bases lay in between. Per germline, CDR1 SGHAT and CDR2 FQNNGV. The authors obtained approximately 2.2 micrograms of genomic DNA from cryopreserved PBMCs for TCR beta libraries. The sample originates from a study of cytotoxic CD8 clonotypes in ibrutinib-treated CLL. Clones were sequenced by immunoSEQ multiplex PCR, and TCRdb holds only the in-frame ones, with some missing. Of fewer than 400,000 clones listed, 67% are singletons. The clonotype originates from a human donor with chronic lymphocytic leukemia. The sample in question was PBMCs, obtained after 36 months of ibrutinib treatment. This sequence joins TRBV11-2 and TRBJ2-5; no clear D gene. The chain's CDR3 is CASSLGLGWRETQYF. In DNA, the CDR3 is TGTGCCAGCAGCTTAGGCCTGGGGTGGCGGGAGACCCAGTACTTC.